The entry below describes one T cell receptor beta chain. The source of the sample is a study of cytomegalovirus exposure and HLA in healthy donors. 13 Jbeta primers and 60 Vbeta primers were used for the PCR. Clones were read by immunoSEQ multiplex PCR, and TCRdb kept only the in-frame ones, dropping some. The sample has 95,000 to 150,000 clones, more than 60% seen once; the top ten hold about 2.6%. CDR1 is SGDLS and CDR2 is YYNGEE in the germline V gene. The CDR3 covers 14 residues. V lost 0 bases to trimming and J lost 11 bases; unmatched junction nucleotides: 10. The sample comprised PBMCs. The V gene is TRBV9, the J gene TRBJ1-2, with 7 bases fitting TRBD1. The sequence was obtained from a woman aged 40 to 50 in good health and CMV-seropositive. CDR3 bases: TGTGCCAGCAGCGTAGGTTCCACGGGACAGCAATACACCTTC. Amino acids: CASSVGSTGQQYTF.